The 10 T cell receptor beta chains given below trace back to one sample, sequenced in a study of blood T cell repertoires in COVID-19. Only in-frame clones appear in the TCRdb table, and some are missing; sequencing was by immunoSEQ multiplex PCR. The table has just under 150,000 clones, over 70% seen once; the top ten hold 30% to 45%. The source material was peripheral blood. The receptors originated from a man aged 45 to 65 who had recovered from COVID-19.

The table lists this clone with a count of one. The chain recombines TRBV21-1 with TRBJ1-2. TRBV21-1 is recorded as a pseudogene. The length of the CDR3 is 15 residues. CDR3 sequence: CASSVPRGNNYGYTF. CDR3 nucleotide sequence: TGTGCCAGCAGCGTGCCGCGGGGGAATAACTATGGCTACACCTTC.

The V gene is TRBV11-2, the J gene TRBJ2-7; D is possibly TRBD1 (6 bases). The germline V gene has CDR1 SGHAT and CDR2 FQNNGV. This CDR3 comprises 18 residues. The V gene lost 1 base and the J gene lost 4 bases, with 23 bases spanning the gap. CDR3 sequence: CASSLGLPGVGVQYEQYF. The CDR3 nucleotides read TGTGCCAGCAGCTTAGGGTTGCCAGGGGTTGGTGTCCAATACGAGCAGTACTTC.

CDR3 bases: TGCGCCAGCAGCCAAAATCCCGGGCCGCAGGGCACTGAAGCTTTCTTT. Translated: CASSQNPGPQGTEAFF. The V gene is TRBV4-3, the J gene TRBJ1-1, with a tentative D call TRBD1 (5 bases). This CDR3 has 16 amino acids. CDR1 and CDR2 from the germline V gene are LGHNA and YSLEER. Trimming removed 2 bases from V and 4 bases from J, with 17 bases in between.

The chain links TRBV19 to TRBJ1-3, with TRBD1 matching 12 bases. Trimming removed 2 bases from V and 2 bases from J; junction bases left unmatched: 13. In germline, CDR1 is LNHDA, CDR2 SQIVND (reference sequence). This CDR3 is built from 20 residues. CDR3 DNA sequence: TGTGCCAGTAGTATAAGGGCCGGGACAGGGGGCGCATCGACTGGAAACACCATATATTTT. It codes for CASSIRAGTGGASTGNTIYF.

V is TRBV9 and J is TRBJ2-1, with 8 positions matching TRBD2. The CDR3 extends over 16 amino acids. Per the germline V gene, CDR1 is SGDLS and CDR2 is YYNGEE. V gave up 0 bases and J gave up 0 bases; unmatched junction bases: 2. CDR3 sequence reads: CASSVAGGSSYNEQFF. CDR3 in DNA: TGTGCCAGCAGCGTAGCGGGGGGGAGCTCCTACAATGAGCAGTTCTTC.

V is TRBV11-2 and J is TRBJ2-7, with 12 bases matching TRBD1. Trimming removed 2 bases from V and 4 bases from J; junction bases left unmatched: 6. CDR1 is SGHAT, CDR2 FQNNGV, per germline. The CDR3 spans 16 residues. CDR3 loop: CASSLTTGQGAYEQYF. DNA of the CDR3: TGTGCCAGCAGCTTAACTACGGGACAGGGGGCTTACGAGCAGTACTTC.

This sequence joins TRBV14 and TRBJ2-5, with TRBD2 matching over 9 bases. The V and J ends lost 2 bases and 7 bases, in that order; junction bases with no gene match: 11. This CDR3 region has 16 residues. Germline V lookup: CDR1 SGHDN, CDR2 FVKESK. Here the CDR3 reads CASSQLTAGGQRTQYF. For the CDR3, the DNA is TGTGCCAGCAGCCAATTAACAGCGGGGGGCCAAAGGACCCAGTACTTC.

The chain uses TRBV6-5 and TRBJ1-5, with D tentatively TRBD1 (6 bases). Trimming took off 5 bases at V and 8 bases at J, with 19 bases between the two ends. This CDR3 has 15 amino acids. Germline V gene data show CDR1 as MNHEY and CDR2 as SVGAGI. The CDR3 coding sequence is TGTGCCAGCAGTCCTACAATACAGGGTCCGGAGCCCCAGCATTTT. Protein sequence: CASSPTIQGPEPQHF.

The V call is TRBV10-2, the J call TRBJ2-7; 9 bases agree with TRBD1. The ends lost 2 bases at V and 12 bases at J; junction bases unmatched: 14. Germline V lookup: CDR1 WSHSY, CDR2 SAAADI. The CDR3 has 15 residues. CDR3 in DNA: TGCGCCAGCAGTGAGCCGGGACAGGGTAAAAGTAAGGGGTACTTC. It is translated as CASSEPGQGKSKGYF.

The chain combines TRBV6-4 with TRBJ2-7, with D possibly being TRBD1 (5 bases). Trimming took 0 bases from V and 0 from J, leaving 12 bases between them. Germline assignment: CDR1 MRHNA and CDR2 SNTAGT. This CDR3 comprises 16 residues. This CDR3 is CASSDSFRQSSYEQYF. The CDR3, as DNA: TGTGCCAGCAGTGACTCATTTAGACAGAGCTCCTACGAGCAGTACTTC.